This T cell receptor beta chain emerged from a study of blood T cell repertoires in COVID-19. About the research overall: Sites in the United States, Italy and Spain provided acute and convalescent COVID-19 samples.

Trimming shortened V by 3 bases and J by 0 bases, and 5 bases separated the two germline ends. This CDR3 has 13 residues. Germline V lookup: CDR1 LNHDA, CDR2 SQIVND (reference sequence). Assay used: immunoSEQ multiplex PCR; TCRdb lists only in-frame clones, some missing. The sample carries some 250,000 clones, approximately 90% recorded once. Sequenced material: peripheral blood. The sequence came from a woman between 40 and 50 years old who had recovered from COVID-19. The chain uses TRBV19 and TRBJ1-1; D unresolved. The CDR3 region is CASSMRLNTEAFF. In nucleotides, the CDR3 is TGTGCCAGTAGTATGAGGTTGAACACTGAAGCTTTCTTT.